The entry below gives a single T cell receptor beta chain sequence along with its context. Its antigen is not identified. The data are from a study of radiotherapy plus CTLA-4 blockade in lung cancer. Study as a whole: Objective response rate was 18%; disease control rate, about 28%. The study, taken as a whole, reports: Expansion of tumor-derived TCR clones was observed in blood after radiotherapy plus ipilimumab. Early clonal dynamics of blood T cells, together with interferon-beta, were reported as the best response predictor.

CDR1 and CDR2 from the germline V gene are SEHNR and FQNEAQ (reference sequence). The CDR3 has 15 amino acids. Trimming cost V 0 bases and J 7 bases; bases outside gene matches: 6. This table comes from immunoSEQ multiplex PCR, and its TCRdb copy is limited to in-frame clones, with some not included. The data contain around 78,000 clones, about 78% of them seen just once; the ten biggest clones take up 3.5% to 4.5%. Sequenced material: peripheral blood, taken from a patient treated with radiotherapy plus ipilimumab. The rearrangement links TRBV7-9 to TRBJ2-1, with 7 nucleotides matching TRBD2. The receptor's source is a human donor with non-small cell lung cancer who had a partial response to radiotherapy plus ipilimumab. Some clones in this sample may be carry-over from other donors' samples. As DNA, the CDR3 is TGTGCCAGCAGCTTAGCGGGGGAGGGTAAGAATGAGCAGTTCTTC. Protein product: CASSLAGEGKNEQFF.